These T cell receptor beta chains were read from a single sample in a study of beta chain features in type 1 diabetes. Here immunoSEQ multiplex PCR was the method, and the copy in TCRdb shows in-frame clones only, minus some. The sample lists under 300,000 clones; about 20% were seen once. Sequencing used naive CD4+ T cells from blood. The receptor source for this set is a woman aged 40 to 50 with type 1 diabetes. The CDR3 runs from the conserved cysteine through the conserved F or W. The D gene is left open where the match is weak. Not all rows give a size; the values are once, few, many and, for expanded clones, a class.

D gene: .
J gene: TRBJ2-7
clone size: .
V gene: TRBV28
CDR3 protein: CASRGRGSSYEQYF
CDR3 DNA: TGTGCCAGCAGGGGTCGGGGGAGCTCCTACGAGCAGTACTTC

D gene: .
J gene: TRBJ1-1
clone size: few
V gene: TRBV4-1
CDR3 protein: CASSLGGVGTEAFF
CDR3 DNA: TGCGCCAGCAGCCTAGGAGGGGTCGGCACTGAAGCTTTCTTT

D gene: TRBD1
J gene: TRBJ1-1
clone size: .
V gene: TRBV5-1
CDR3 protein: CASSIDRGQTFF
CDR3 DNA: TGCGCCAGCAGCATCGACAGGGGACAGACTTTCTTT

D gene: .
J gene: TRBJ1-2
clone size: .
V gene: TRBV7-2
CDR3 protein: CASTPRAGLGYTF
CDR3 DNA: TGTGCCAGCACCCCAAGGGCAGGGCTTGGCTACACCTTC

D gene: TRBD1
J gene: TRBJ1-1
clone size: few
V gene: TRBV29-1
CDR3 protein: CSVGQGGTEAFF
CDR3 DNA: TGCAGCGTTGGGCAGGGGGGCACTGAAGCTTTCTTT

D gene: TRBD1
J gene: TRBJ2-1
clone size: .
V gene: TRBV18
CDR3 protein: CASSPGTGVRHEQFF
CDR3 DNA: TGTGCCAGCTCACCGGGGACAGGGGTAAGGCATGAGCAGTTCTTC

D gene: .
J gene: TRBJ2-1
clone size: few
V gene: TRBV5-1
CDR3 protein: CASSEFRGEQFF
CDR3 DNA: TGCGCCAGCAGCGAGTTTCGGGGTGAGCAGTTCTTC

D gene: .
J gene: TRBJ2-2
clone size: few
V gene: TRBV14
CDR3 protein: CASRKDRNTGELFF
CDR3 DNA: TGTGCCAGCAGGAAGGACAGGAACACCGGGGAGCTGTTTTTT

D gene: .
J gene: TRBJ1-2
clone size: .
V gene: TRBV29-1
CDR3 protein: CSVENWPGLDYTF
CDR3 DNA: TGCAGCGTTGAAAACTGGCCGGGACTCGACTACACCTTC

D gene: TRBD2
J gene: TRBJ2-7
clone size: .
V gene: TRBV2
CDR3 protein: CASSDLGGNVREQYF
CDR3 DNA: TGTGCCAGCAGCGATCTGGGGGGGAATGTAAGAGAGCAGTACTTC

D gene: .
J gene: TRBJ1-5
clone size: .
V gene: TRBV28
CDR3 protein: CASSGRQENQPQHF
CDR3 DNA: TGTGCCAGCAGCGGTAGACAGGAGAATCAGCCCCAGCATTTT

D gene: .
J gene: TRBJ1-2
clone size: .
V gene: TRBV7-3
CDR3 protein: CASSLHGQAEGYTF
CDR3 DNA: TGTGCCAGCAGCTTACATGGGCAGGCTGAAGGCTACACCTTC

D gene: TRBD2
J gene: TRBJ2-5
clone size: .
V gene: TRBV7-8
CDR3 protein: CASIPRLIAGVIEETQYF
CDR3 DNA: TGTGCCAGCATCCCTCGGTTGATAGCGGGGGTAATAGAAGAGACCCAGTACTTC

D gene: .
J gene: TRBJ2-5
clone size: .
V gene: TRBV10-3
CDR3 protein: CATSGLRDGETQYF
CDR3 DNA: TGTGCCACTTCGGGACTCAGGGATGGAGAGACCCAGTACTTC

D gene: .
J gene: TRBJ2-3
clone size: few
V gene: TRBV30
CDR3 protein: CAWSVRANTQYF
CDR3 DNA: TGTGCCTGGAGTGTAAGAGCTAATACGCAGTATTTT

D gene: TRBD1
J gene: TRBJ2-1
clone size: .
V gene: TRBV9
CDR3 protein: CASSVQTGGFNEQFF
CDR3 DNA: TGTGCCAGCAGCGTGCAAACAGGGGGATTCAATGAGCAGTTCTTC

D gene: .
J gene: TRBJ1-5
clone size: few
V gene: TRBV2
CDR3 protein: CASSEVAGFQPQHF
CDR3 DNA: TGTGCCAGCAGTGAAGTGGCAGGTTTTCAGCCCCAGCATTTT

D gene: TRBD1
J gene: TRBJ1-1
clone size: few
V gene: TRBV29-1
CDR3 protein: CSVQRGLGTEAFF
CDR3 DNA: TGCAGCGTTCAGAGGGGGCTAGGCACTGAAGCTTTCTTT

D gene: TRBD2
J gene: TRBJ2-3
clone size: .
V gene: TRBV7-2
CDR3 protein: CASSESGRSTDTQYF
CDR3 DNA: TGTGCCAGCAGCGAGAGCGGGAGGAGCACAGATACGCAGTATTTT

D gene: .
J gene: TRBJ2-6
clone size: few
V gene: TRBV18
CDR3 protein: CASSLRQTGANVLTF
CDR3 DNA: TGTGCCAGCTCTCTAAGACAGACTGGGGCCAACGTCCTGACTTTC

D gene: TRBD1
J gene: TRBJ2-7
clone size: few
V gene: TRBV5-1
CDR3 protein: CASGLDRIPYEQYF
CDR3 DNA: TGCGCCAGCGGCCTGGACAGGATCCCCTACGAGCAGTACTTC

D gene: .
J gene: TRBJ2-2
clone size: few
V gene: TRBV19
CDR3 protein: CASSIARAGELFF
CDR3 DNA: TGTGCCAGTAGTATAGCCAGGGCCGGGGAGCTGTTTTTT

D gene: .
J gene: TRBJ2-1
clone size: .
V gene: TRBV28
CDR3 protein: CASHGVRGDNEQFF
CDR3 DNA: TGTGCCAGCCATGGGGTACGGGGAGACAATGAGCAGTTCTTC

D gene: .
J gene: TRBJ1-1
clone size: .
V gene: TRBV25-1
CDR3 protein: CASSGDLKAFF
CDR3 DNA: TGTGCCAGCAGCGGAGATCTGAAAGCTTTCTTT

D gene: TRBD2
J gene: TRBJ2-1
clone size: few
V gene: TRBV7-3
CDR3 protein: CASSPGGNYNEQFF
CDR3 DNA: TGTGCCAGCAGTCCGGGGGGGAACTACAATGAGCAGTTCTTC

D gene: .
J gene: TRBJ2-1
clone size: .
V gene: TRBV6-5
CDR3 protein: CASSYTGNEQFF
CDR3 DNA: TGTGCCAGCAGTTACACAGGCAATGAGCAGTTCTTC

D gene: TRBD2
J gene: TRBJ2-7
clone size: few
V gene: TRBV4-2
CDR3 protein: CASSPGLAGGPTSNEQYF
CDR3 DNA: TGTGCCAGCAGCCCGGGACTAGCGGGAGGGCCTACCTCCAACGAGCAGTACTTC

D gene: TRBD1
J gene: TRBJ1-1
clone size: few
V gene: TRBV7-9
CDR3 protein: CASSLAWTGTGDTEAFF
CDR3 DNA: TGTGCCAGCAGCTTAGCTTGGACCGGGACAGGGGACACTGAAGCTTTCTTT

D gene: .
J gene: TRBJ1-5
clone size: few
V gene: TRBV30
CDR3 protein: CAWDNSDQPQHF
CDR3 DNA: TGTGCCTGGGATAACTCGGATCAGCCCCAGCATTTT

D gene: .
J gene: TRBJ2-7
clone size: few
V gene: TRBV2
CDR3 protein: CASRRDTPREQYF
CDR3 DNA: TGTGCCAGCAGGAGGGACACCCCGAGGGAGCAGTACTTC

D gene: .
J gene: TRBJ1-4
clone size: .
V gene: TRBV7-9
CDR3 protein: CASSANSEKLFF
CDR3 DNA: TGTGCCAGCAGCGCTAACAGTGAAAAACTGTTTTTT

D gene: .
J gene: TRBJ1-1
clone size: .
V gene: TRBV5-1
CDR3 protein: CASSLPGNTEAFF
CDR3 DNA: TGCGCCAGCAGCTTACCGGGGAATACTGAAGCTTTCTTT

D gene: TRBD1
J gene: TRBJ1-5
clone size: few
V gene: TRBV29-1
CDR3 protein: CSARQGEGQPQHF
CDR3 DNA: TGCAGCGCCCGACAGGGGGAAGGTCAGCCCCAGCATTTT

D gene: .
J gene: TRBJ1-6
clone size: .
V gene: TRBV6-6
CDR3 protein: CASSSRGRGHNSPLHF
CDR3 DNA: TGTGCCAGCAGCTCACGGGGAAGAGGACATAATTCACCCCTCCACTTT

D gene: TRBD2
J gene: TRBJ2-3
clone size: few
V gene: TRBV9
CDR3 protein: CASSLGLEEGTQYF
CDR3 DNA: TGTGCCAGCAGCTTAGGACTAGAGGAGGGTACGCAGTATTTT

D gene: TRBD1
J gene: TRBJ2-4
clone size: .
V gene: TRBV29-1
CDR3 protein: CSGRQGSVDIQYF
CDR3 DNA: TGCAGCGGCCGACAGGGGAGTGTGGACATTCAGTACTTC

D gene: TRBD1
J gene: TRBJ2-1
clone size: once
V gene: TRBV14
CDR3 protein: CASSGTGGMDEQFF
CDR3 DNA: TGTGCCAGCAGCGGGACAGGGGGGATGGATGAGCAGTTCTTC

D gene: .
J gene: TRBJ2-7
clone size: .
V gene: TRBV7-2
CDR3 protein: CASSLEKQVPYF
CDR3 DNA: TGTGCCAGCAGCTTAGAGAAACAAGTCCCCTACTTC

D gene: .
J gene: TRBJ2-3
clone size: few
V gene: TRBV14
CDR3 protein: CASSQTDSSTDTQYF
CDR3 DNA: TGTGCCAGCAGCCAGACAGACTCCAGCACAGATACGCAGTATTTT

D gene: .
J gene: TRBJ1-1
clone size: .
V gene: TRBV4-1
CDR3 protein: CASSQGHATWAFF
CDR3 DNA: TGCGCCAGCAGCCAAGGCCATGCTACCTGGGCTTTCTTT

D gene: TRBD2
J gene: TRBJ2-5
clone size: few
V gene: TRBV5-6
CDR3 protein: CASSLVVGRGETQYF
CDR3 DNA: TGTGCCAGCAGCTTGGTGGTGGGGAGGGGCGAGACCCAGTACTTC

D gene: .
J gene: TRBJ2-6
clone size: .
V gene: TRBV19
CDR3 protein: CASSGRSGANVLTF
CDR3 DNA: TGTGCCTCTTCAGGGAGGTCTGGGGCCAACGTCCTGACTTTC

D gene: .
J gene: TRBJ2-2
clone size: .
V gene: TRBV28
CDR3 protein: CASRLDSLFTGELFF
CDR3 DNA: TGTGCCAGCAGGTTGGACAGTTTATTCACCGGGGAGCTGTTTTTT

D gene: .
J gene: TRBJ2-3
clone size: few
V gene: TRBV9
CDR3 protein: CASSVGTSEATQYF
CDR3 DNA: TGTGCCAGCAGCGTAGGTACCTCGGAGGCCACGCAGTATTTT

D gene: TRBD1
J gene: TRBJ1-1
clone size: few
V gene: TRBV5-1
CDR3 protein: CASTTDGTGNTEAFF
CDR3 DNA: TGCGCCAGCACTACGGACGGGACAGGAAACACTGAAGCTTTCTTT

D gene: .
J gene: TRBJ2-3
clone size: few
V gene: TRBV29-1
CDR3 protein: CSVRRGATGTDTQYF
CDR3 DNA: TGCAGCGTGCGCCGGGGGGCGACCGGCACAGATACGCAGTATTTT

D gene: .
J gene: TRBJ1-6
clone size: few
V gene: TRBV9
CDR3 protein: CASSVAGGENSPLHF
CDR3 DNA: TGTGCCAGCAGCGTAGCAGGAGGAGAGAATTCACCCCTCCACTTT

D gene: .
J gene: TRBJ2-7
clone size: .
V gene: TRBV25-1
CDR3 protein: CASSESGESYEQYF
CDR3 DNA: TGTGCCAGCAGTGAATCGGGAGAGTCCTACGAGCAGTACTTC

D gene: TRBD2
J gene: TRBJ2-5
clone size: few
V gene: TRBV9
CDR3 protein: CASSGGLAGGPLVETQYF
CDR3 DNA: TGTGCCAGCAGCGGGGGACTAGCGGGAGGGCCACTTGTTGAGACCCAGTACTTC

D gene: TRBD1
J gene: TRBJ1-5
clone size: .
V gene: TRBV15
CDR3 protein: CATSNNRDRGGQPQHF
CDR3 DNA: TGTGCCACCAGCAACAACCGGGACAGGGGAGGTCAGCCCCAGCATTTT

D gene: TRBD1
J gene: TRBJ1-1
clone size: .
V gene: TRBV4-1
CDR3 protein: CASSPRGRGTEAFF
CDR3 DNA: TGCGCCAGCAGCCCAAGGGGGCGTGGAACTGAAGCTTTCTTT

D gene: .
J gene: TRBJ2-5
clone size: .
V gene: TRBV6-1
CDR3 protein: CASRTRAAKTQYF
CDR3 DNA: TGTGCCAGCAGGACCAGGGCCGCGAAGACCCAGTACTTC

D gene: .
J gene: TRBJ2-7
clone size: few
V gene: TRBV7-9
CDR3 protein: CASSPVYEQYF
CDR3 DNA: TGTGCCAGCAGTCCAGTATACGAGCAGTACTTC

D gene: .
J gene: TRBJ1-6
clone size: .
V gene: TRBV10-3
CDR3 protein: CAISESRSGSPLHF
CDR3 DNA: TGTGCCATCAGTGAGTCGCGGTCCGGATCACCCCTCCACTTT

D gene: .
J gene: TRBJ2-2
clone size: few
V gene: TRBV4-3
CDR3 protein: CASSPSTRLAGELFF
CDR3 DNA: TGCGCCAGCAGCCCATCAACCCGGTTGGCCGGGGAGCTGTTTTTT

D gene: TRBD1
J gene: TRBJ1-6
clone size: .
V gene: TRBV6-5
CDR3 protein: CASSYGNRGAPSPLHF
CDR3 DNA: TGTGCCAGCAGTTACGGGAACAGGGGGGCGCCTTCACCCCTCCACTTT

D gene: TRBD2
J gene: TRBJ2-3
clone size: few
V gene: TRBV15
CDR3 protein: CPDVVAGGWDTQYF
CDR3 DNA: TGTCCCGATGTTGTAGCGGGGGGGTGGGATACGCAGTATTTT

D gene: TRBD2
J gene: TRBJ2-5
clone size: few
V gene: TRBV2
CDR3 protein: CASSVQGEGETQYF
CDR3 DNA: TGTGCCAGCAGTGTACAAGGGGAGGGAGAGACCCAGTACTTC